Described below is a single TCR beta chain sequence and its context. Original handling: Estimation of nucleated cell counts was performed using reference gene primer amplification. Profiled with immunoSEQ multiplex PCR; TCRdb holds only in-frame clones, not every one. The V and J calls and clone size come from that table; D and trimming were worked out from the DNA. The table has tens of thousands of clones, 70% to 90% seen once. These data come from a study of blood T cell repertoires in COVID-19. At the level of the study: There were acute and convalescent COVID-19 samples, and they came from the United States, Italy and Spain. PBMCs, B-cell-depleted T cells, or T cells were the source of the cDNA or gDNA that made up the material.

Per germline, CDR1 MNHEY and CDR2 SMNVEV (reference sequence). The CDR3 consists of 16 residues. V gave up 5 bases and J gave up 1 base, with 15 bases separating them. The chain carries TRBV27 and TRBJ2-4; TRBD1 is a possible D gene (5 bases). This TCR came from a woman of 80 years or more with acute or convalescent COVID-19. Sequencing was carried out using peripheral blood. The CDR3 loop reads CASSPRAGFAKNIQYF. In DNA form, the CDR3 reads TGTGCCAGCAGTCCCCGGGCAGGGTTTGCCAAAAACATTCAGTACTTC.